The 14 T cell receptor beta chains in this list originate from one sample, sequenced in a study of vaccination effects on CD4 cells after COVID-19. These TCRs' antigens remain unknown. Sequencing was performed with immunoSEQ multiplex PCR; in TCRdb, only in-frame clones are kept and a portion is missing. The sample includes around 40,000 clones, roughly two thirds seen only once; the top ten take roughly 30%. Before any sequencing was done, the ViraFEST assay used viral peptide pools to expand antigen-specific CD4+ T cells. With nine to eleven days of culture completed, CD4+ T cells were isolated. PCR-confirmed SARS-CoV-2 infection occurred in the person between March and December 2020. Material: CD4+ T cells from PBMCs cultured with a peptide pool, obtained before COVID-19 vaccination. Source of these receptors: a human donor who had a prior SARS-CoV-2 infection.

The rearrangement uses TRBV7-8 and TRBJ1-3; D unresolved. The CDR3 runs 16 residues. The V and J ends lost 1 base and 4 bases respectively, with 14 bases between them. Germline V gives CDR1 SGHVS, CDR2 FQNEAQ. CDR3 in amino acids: CASSLVPTEAGNTIYF. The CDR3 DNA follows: TGTGCCAGCAGCTTAGTCCCCACAGAGGCAGGAAACACCATATATTTT.

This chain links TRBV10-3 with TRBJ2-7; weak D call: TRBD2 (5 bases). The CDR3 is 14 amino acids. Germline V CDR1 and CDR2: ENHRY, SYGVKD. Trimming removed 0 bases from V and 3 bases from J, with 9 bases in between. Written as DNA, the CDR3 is TGTGCCATCAGTGAGTCGACGGGGAGCTACGAGCAGTACTTC. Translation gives CAISESTGSYEQYF.

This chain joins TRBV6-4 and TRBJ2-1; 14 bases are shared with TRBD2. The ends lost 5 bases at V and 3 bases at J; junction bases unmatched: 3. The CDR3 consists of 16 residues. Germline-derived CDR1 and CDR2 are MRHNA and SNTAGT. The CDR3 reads CASSRLAGGLYNEQFF. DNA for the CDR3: TGTGCCAGCAGTCGACTAGCGGGAGGGCTCTACAATGAGCAGTTCTTC.

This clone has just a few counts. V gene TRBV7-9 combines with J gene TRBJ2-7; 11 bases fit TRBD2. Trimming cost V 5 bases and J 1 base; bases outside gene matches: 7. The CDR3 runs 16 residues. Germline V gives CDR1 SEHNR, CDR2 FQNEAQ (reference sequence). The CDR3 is CASSALLAGGSYEQYF. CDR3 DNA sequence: TGTGCCAGCAGCGCACTTCTAGCGGGAGGTTCCTACGAGCAGTACTTC. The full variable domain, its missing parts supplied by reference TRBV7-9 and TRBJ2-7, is DTGVSQNPRHKITKRGQNVTFRCDPISEHNRLYWYRQTLGQGPEFLTYFQNEAQLEKSRLLSDRFSAERPKGSFSTLEIQRTEQGDSAMYLCASSALLAGGSYEQYFGPGTRLTVT.

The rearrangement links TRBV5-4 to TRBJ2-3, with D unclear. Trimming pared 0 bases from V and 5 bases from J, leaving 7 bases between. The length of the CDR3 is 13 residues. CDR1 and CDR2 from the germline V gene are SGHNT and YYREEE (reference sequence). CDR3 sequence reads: CASSLARKDTQYF. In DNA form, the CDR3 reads TGTGCCAGCAGCTTGGCTCGGAAAGATACGCAGTATTTT.

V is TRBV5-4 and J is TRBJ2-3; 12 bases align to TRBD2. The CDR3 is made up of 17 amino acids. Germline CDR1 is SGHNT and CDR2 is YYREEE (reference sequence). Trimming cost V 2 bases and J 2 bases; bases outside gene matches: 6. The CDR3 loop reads CASSLIGLAGLTDTQYF. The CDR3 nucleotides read TGTGCCAGCAGCTTAATAGGACTAGCGGGGCTCACAGATACGCAGTATTTT.

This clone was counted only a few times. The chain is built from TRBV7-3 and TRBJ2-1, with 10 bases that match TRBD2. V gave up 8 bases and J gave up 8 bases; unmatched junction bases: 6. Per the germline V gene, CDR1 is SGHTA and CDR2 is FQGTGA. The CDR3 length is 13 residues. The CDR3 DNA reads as TGTGCCAGCCAGGCTAGCGGGAGCGATGAGCAGTTCTTC. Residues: CASQASGSDEQFF. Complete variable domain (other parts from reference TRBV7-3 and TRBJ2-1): GAGVSQTPSNKVTEKGKYVELRCDPISGHTALYWYRQSLGQGPEFLIYFQGTGAADDSGLPNDRFFAVRPEGSVSTLKIQRTERGDSAVYLCASQASGSDEQFFGPGTRLTVL.

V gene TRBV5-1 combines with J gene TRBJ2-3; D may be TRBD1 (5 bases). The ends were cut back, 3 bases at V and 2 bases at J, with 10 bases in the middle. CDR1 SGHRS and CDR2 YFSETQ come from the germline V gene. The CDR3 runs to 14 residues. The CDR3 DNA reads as TGCGCCAGCAGCTGGGCAGGGATCACAGATACGCAGTATTTT. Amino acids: CASSWAGITDTQYF.

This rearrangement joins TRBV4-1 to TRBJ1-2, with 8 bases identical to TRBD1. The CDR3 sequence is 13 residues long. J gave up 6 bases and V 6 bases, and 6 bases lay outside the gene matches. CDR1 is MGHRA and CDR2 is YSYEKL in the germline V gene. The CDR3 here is CASRATGVDGYTF. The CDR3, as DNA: TGCGCCAGCAGAGCGACAGGGGTGGATGGCTACACCTTC.

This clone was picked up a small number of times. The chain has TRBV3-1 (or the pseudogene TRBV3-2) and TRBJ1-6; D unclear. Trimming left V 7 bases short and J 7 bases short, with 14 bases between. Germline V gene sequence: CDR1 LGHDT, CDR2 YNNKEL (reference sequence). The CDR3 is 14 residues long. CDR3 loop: CASNMEGANSPLHF. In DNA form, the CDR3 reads TGTGCCAGCAACATGGAGGGCGCCAATTCACCCCTCCACTTT.

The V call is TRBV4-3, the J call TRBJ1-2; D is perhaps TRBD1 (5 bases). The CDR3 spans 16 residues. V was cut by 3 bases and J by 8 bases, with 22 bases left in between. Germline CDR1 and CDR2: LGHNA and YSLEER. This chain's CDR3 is CASSHEDSGTDAGYTF. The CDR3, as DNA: TGCGCCAGCAGCCATGAAGATTCCGGGACCGATGCCGGCTACACCTTC.

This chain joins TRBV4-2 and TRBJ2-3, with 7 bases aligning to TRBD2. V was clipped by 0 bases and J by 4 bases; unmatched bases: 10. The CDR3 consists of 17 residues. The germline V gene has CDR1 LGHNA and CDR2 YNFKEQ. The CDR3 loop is CASSQEPGTTLSDTQYF. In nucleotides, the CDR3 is TGTGCCAGCAGCCAAGAACCCGGGACTACACTGTCAGATACGCAGTATTTT.

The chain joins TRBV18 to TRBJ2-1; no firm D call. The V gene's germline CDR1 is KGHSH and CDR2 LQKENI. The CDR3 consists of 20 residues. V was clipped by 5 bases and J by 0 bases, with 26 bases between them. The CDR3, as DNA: TGTGCCAGCTCAAACCGACCGGGTCGAAGAGGCCAACCCTCCTACAATGAGCAGTTCTTC. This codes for CASSNRPGRRGQPSYNEQFF.

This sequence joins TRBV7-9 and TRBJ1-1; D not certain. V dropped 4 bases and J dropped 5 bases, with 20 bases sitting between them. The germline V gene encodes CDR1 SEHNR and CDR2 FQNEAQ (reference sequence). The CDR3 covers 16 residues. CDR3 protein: CASSSFGGILITEAFF. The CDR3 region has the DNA TGTGCCAGCAGCTCCTTCGGAGGGATTCTGATAACTGAAGCTTTCTTT.